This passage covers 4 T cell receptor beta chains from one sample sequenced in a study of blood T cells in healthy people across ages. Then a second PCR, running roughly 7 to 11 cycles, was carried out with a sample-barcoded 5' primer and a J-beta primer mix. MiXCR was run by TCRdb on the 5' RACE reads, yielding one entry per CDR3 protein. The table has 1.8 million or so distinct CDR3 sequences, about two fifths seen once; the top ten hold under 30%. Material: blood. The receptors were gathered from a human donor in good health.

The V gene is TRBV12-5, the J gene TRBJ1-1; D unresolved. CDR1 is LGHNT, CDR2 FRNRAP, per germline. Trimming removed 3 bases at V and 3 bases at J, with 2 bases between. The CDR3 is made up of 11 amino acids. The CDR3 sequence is CASGLDTEAFF. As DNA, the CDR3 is TGTGCTAGTGGTTTAGACACTGAAGCTTTCTTT. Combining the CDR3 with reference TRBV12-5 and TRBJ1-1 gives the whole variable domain DARVTQTPRHKVTEMGQEVTMRCQPILGHNTVFWYRQTMMQGLELLAYFRNRAPLDDSGMPKDRFSAEMPDATLATLKIQPSEPRDSAVYFCASGLDTEAFFGQGTRLTVV.

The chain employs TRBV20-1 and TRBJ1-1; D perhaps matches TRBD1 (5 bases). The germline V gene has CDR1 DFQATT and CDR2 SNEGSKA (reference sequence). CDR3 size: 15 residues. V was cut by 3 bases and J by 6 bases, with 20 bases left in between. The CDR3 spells CSARWDPRLRAEAFF. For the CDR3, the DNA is TGCAGTGCTAGGTGGGACCCCCGGTTAAGGGCTGAAGCTTTCTTT.

The CDR3 nucleotides are TGTGCCACCAGTGACCCAGCGGCGACCTTCCAAGAGACCCAGTACTTC. Protein sequence: CATSDPAATFQETQYF. The rearrangement links TRBV24-1 to TRBJ2-5, with D perhaps matching TRBD2 (5 bases). The CDR3 contains 16 residues. The ends were cut back, 4 bases at V and 1 base at J, with 15 bases in the middle. Germline V gene sequence: CDR1 KGHDR, CDR2 SFDVKD.

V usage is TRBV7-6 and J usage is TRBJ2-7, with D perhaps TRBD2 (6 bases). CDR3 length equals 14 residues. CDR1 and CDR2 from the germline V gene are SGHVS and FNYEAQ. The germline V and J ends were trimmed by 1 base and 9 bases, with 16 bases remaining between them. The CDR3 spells CASSLGRGSRGQYF. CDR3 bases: TGTGCCAGCAGCTTAGGTCGGGGATCGCGGGGGCAGTACTTC.